This T cell receptor beta chain was sequenced in a study of blood T cell repertoires in COVID-19. Study at large: COVID-19 samples, acute and convalescent, were from the United States, Italy and Spain. PBMCs, B-cell-depleted T cells, or T cells were the source of the cDNA or gDNA that made up the material.

Original processing methods: Estimation of nucleated cell counts relied on the amplification of reference gene primers. Profiled with immunoSEQ multiplex PCR; TCRdb holds only in-frame clones, not every one. V and J calls plus clone size are reproduced from that table; the DNA served to infer D and trimming. The sample has under 200,000 clones; roughly 86% are singletons. Germline V gene data show CDR1 as LNHDA and CDR2 as SQIVND (reference sequence). The CDR3 totals 15 residues. Trimming pared 0 bases from V and 0 bases from J, leaving 8 bases between. Sequenced input: peripheral blood. The receptor was derived from a woman of 80 years or more in a cohort sampled during active or convalescent COVID-19. The chain employs TRBV19 and TRBJ1-2; D is uncertain. This CDR3 reads CASSIDRLTNYGYTF. CDR3 DNA sequence: TGTGCCAGTAGTATAGACAGACTAACTAACTATGGCTACACCTTC. Full variable domain (remainder filled in from reference TRBV19 and TRBJ1-2): DGGITQSPKYLFRKEGQNVTLSCEQNLNHDAMYWYRQDPGQGLRLIYYSQIVNDFQKGDIAEGYSVSREKKESFPLTVTSAQKNPTAFYLCASSIDRLTNYGYTFGSGTRLTVV.